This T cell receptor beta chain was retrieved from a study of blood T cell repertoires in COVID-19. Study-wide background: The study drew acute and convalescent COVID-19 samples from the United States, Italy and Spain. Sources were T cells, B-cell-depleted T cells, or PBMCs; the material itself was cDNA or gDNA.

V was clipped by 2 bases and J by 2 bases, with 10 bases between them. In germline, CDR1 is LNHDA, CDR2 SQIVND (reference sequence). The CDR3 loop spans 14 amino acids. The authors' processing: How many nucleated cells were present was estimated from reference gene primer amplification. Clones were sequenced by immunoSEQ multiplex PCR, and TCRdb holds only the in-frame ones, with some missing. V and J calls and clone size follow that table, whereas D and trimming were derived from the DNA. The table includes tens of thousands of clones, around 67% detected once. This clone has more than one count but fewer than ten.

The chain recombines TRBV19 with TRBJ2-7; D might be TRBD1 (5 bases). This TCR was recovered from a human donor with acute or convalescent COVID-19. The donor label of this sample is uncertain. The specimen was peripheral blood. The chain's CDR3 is CASSIQDITYEQYF. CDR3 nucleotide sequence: TGTGCCAGTAGTATACAGGACATAACCTACGAGCAGTACTTC.